These 21 T cell receptor beta chains were all obtained from the same sample, sequenced in a study of identical twins. TCRdb recomputed calls from the 5' RACE reads with MiXCR, one row per CDR3 protein. The sample includes hundreds of thousands of distinct CDR3 sequences, around 12% seen only once; the top ten take around 1.6%. These records were also assigned to another study, of yellow fever vaccine responses in identical twins.

Sequenced material: PBMCs. The source of these receptors is a woman aged 18-29 years in good health.

This clonotype appeared a few times. The CDR3 DNA reads TGCGCCAGCAGCCAACAGGGACGACTAGCGGGTTCTGAGCAGTTCTTC. Its translation is CASSQQGRLAGSEQFF. The gene calls are TRBV4-1 and TRBJ2-1; 10 bases match TRBD2. This CDR3 is 16 amino acids long. From germline, CDR1 is MGHRA and CDR2 YSYEKL. The ends lost 2 bases at V and 9 bases at J; junction bases unmatched: 10.

The gene calls are TRBV15 and TRBJ2-1; D is unresolved. Looked up from germline, CDR1 is LNHNV and CDR2 is YYDKDF (reference sequence). V lost 0 bases and J 7 bases, leaving 7 bases between the germline ends. The CDR3 extends over 13 amino acids. The CDR3 nucleotides read TGTGCCACCAGCAGAGATTCTTCTAATGAGCAGTTCTTC. This translates into CATSRDSSNEQFF.

Many counts were recorded for this clonotype. The chain carries TRBV27 and TRBJ1-1, with D perhaps matching TRBD1 (5 bases). CDR3 length: 13 residues. The V end lost 8 bases, the J end lost 5 bases, and 15 bases lay between the germline ends. Per the germline V gene, CDR1 is MNHEY and CDR2 is SMNVEV (reference sequence). The chain's CDR3 is CASGRGVKTEAFF. CDR3 DNA sequence: TGTGCCAGCGGCCGGGGGGTAAAGACTGAAGCTTTCTTT.

This clonotype was detected only a few times. CDR3 protein: CSARAGTGENPNYGYTF. The CDR3 DNA reads TGCAGTGCTAGAGCCGGGACAGGAGAAAATCCTAACTATGGCTACACCTTC. This chain joins TRBV20-1 and TRBJ1-2; TRBD1 aligns across 8 bases. Germline trimming cut 1 base from V and 0 bases from J; bases unmatched to any gene: 10. Germline loops: CDR1 DFQATT, CDR2 SNEGSKA (reference sequence). This CDR3 has 17 residues.

This clonotype was counted ten times or more. This chain joins TRBV5-1 and TRBJ2-1; D is ambiguous. The CDR3 covers 14 residues. The germline V and J ends were trimmed by 0 bases and 2 bases, with 6 bases remaining between them. Looked up from germline, CDR1 is SGHRS and CDR2 is YFSETQ. The DNA of the CDR3 is TGCGCCAGCAGCTTGGCTACAGCCTACAATGAGCAGTTCTTC. Amino acid sequence: CASSLATAYNEQFF.

At least ten counts were recorded for this clonotype. This chain links TRBV12-5 with TRBJ2-7; D unclear. CDR3 length equals 12 residues. Germline V gives CDR1 LGHNT, CDR2 FRNRAP. The V end lost 5 bases, the J end lost 6 bases, and 11 bases lay between the germline ends. In DNA, the CDR3 is TGTGCTAGTGGTCCCCCCCATTCCGAGCAGTACTTC. This translates into CASGPPHSEQYF. The variable domain in full, with the rest retrieved from reference TRBV12-5 and TRBJ2-7, is DARVTQTPRHKVTEMGQEVTMRCQPILGHNTVFWYRQTMMQGLELLAYFRNRAPLDDSGMPKDRFSAEMPDATLATLKIQPSEPRDSAVYFCASGPPHSEQYFGPGTRLTVT.

Note on this clonotype: This may stem from a read error, because a much larger clone lies one nucleotide away. The J gene is TRBJ2-7, the V gene TRBV20-1; tentatively, D is TRBD1 or TRBD2 (5 bases each). V was pared by 7 bases and J by 2 bases, with 15 bases between. Germline CDR1 is DFQATT and CDR2 is SNEGSKA (reference sequence). The CDR3 spans 13 residues. The CDR3 DNA follows: TGCAGTGGGAGCGGCTGGGGACCCTACGAGCAGTACTTC. Protein: CSGSGWGPYEQYF.

This clonotype was picked up a small number of times. The chain is built from TRBV20-1 and TRBJ1-3, with D unresolved. CDR3 length: 11 amino acids. Germline lookup yields CDR1 DFQATT and CDR2 SNEGSKA (reference sequence). V was trimmed by 6 bases and J by 7 bases, leaving 10 bases between them. The CDR3, as DNA: TGCAGTGCCCCTTTGGGTAACACCATATATTTT. It codes for CSAPLGNTIYF.

This clonotype was observed a handful of times. The CDR3 here is CASRPAGSYEQYF. Written as DNA, the CDR3 is TGTGCCAGCAGGCCAGCGGGGTCCTACGAGCAGTACTTC. This chain uses TRBV2 with TRBJ2-7; 7 bases line up with TRBD2. This CDR3 spans 13 amino acids. From germline, CDR1 is SNHLY and CDR2 FYNNEI. V lost 6 bases, J lost 1 base, and 3 bases stayed unmatched.

This clonotype was detected a few times. V and J are TRBV5-1 and TRBJ1-2, with no clear D. The germline CDR1 and CDR2 sequences are SGHRS and YFSETQ. CDR3 size: 13 residues. The V end was cut by 1 base, the J end by 3 bases, with 7 bases between. The CDR3 coding sequence is TGCGCCAGCAGCTTGCCGCCAGACTATGGCTACACCTTC. Translation: CASSLPPDYGYTF.

This clonotype was seen many times. The chain links TRBV27 to TRBJ1-4; 8 bases map to TRBD1. V gave up 4 bases and J gave up 17 bases; unmatched junction bases: 12. The CDR3 extends over 13 amino acids. Germline CDR1 MNHEY, CDR2 SMNVEV (reference sequence). CDR3 sequence (DNA): TGTGCCAGCAGTTCTTCAGGGGGCCACCCCCACTTTTTT. This sequence encodes CASSSSGGHPHFF.

Regarding this clonotype: The junction does not match germline at one end; this may be a read error. This sequence joins TRBV12-3 or TRBV12-4 and TRBJ2-7; weak D call: TRBD2 (5 bases). The CDR3 is 12 amino acids. CDR3 region: CASSLAGLAPAF. CDR3 in DNA: TGTGCCAGCAGTTTAGCGGGGTTAGCGCCAGCCTTC.

This clonotype has more than one count but fewer than ten. V is TRBV5-5 and J is TRBJ1-6; perhaps TRBD1 as D (6 bases). Per the germline V gene, CDR1 is SGHKS and CDR2 is YYEKEE (reference sequence). Trimming took off 0 bases at V and 6 bases at J, with 10 bases between the two ends. This CDR3 contains 15 residues. The CDR3 sequence: CASSLAGTINSPLHF. The CDR3 region has the DNA TGTGCCAGCAGCTTGGCCGGGACAATTAATTCACCCCTCCACTTT.

The chain couples TRBV5-1 to TRBJ2-6, with 11 bases identical to TRBD2. Germline CDR1 reads SGHRS; CDR2 reads YFSETQ. The CDR3 runs to 21 residues. J was trimmed by 0 bases and V by 4 bases; bases with no gene match: 15. The CDR3 protein is CASSPSGTSGNLFSGANVLTF. The CDR3 region has the DNA TGCGCCAGCAGCCCTTCCGGGACTAGCGGCAATTTATTCTCTGGGGCCAACGTCCTGACTTTC.

CDR3 loop: CASTAVQGGTDTQYF. DNA for the CDR3: TGCGCCAGCACTGCAGTACAGGGCGGCACAGATACGCAGTATTTT. This sequence joins TRBV10-1 and TRBJ2-3; D possibly corresponds to TRBD1 (6 bases). V dropped 7 bases and J dropped 1 base, with 15 bases sitting between them. The CDR3 consists of 15 residues. Germline CDR1 reads WNHNN; CDR2 reads SYGVQD (reference sequence).

The chain joins TRBV11-1 to TRBJ2-1, with D perhaps matching TRBD2 (6 bases). The germline gives CDR1 SGHAT, CDR2 FQDESV (reference sequence). Trimming took off 1 base at V and 0 bases at J, with 16 bases between the two ends. This CDR3 is built from 18 residues. The CDR3 coding sequence is TGTGCCAGCAGCTTAGGGCATGCGGGACCCAGCTCCTACAATGAGCAGTTCTTC. Its protein is CASSLGHAGPSSYNEQFF.

This chain connects TRBV5-1 to TRBJ2-7; 9 nucleotides agree with TRBD1. CDR3 length equals 14 residues. The V gene end was trimmed by 0 bases and the J gene end by 10 bases; junction bases not matched to a gene: 8. Germline CDR1 SGHRS, CDR2 YFSETQ. The CDR3 here is CASSLVGQGKEQYF. CDR3 nucleotide sequence: TGCGCCAGCAGCTTGGTTGGACAGGGGAAGGAACAGTACTTC.

The J gene is TRBJ1-1, the V gene TRBV12-3 or TRBV12-4, with 7 bases lining up with TRBD1. This CDR3 is 12 amino acids long. Unmatched junction bases numbered 7, after V lost 5 bases and J lost 10 bases. The chain's CDR3 is CASSQDREIAFF. The CDR3, as DNA: TGTGCCAGCAGTCAAGACAGGGAGATAGCTTTCTTT.

This clonotype was counted at least ten times. The genes are TRBV6-1 and TRBJ2-7; 9 nucleotides align to TRBD2. V was clipped by 6 bases and J by 4 bases; unmatched bases: 10. Germline-derived CDR1 and CDR2 are MNHNS and SASEGT. CDR3 length: 15 amino acids. CDR3 sequence: CASSERSLAGYEQYV. The DNA for the CDR3 is TGTGCCAGCAGCGAACGCTCCCTAGCGGGGTACGAGCAGTACGTC.

This clonotype was seen a handful of times. This sequence joins TRBV28 and TRBJ1-1; weak D call: TRBD1 (5 bases). Germline V CDR1 and CDR2: MDHEN, SYDVKM. This CDR3 has 16 amino acids. V lost 2 bases and J 4 bases, leaving 17 bases between the germline ends. The CDR3 sequence is CASSLAAGAGSTEAFF. CDR3 sequence (DNA): TGTGCCAGCAGTTTAGCGGCGGGAGCAGGGTCCACTGAAGCTTTCTTT.

This chain uses TRBV12-5 with TRBJ1-5, with D unresolved. The V and J ends lost 3 bases and 2 bases respectively, with 14 bases between them. Looked up from germline, CDR1 is LGHNT and CDR2 is FRNRAP. This CDR3 has 16 residues. The CDR3 DNA follows: TGTGCTAGTGGTTTCTTCGCACATTACGGCAATCAGCCCCAGCATTTT. Its translation: CASGFFAHYGNQPQHF. The whole variable domain, filled in from reference TRBV12-5 and TRBJ1-5, reads DARVTQTPRHKVTEMGQEVTMRCQPILGHNTVFWYRQTMMQGLELLAYFRNRAPLDDSGMPKDRFSAEMPDATLATLKIQPSEPRDSAVYFCASGFFAHYGNQPQHFGDGTRLSIL.